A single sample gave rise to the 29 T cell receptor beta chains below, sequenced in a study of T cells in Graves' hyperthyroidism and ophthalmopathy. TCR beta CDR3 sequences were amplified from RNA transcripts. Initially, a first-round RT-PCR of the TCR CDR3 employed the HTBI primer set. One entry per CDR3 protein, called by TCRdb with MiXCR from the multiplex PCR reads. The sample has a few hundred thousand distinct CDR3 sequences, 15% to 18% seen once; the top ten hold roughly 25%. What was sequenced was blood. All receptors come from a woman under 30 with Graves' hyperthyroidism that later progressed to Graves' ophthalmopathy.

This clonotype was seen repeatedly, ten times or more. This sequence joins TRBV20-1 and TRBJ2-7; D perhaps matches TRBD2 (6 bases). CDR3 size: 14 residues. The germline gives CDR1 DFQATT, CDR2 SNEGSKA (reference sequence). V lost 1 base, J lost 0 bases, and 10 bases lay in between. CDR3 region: CSARVTSNSYEQYF. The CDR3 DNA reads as TGCAGTGCTAGAGTAACTAGCAACTCCTACGAGCAGTACTTC.

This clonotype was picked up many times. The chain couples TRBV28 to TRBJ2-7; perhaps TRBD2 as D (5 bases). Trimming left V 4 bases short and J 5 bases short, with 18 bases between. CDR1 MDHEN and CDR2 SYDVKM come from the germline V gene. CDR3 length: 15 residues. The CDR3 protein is CASSSPRGEYHEQYF. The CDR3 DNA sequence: TGTGCCAGCAGTTCCCCTCGGGGAGAGTACCACGAGCAGTACTTC.

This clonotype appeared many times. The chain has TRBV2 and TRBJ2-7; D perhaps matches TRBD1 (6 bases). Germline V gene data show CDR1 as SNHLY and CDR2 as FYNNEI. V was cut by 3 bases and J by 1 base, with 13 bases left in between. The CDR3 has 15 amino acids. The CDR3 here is CASSDQRGKSYEQYF. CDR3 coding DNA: TGTGCCAGCAGTGACCAGAGGGGGAAGTCCTACGAGCAGTACTTC.

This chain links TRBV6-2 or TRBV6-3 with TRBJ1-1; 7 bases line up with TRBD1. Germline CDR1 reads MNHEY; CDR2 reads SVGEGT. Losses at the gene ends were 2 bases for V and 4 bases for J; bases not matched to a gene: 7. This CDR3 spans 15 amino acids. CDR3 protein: CASSYGGPGGTEAFF. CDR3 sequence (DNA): TGTGCCAGCAGTTACGGGGGGCCAGGGGGCACTGAAGCTTTCTTT.

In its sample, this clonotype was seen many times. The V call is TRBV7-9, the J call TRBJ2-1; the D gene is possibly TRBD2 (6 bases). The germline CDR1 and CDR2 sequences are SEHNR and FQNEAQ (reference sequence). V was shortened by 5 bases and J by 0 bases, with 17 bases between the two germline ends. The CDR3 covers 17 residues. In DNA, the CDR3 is TGTGCCAGCAGCCGAAGAGATAGCGGTAGCTCCTACAATGAGCAGTTCTTC. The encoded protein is CASSRRDSGSSYNEQFF.

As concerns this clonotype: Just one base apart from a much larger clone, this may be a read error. CDR3 in amino acids: CASGPAGTGINEQFF. The CDR3 DNA reads TGTGCCAGCGGGCCCGCCGGGACAGGGATCAATGAGCAGTTCTTC. The V gene is TRBV11-2, the J gene TRBJ2-1; 9 bases are a match to TRBD1. Germline CDR1 is SGHAT and CDR2 is FQNNGV. V was clipped by 8 bases and J by 6 bases; unmatched bases: 11. The CDR3 has 15 residues.

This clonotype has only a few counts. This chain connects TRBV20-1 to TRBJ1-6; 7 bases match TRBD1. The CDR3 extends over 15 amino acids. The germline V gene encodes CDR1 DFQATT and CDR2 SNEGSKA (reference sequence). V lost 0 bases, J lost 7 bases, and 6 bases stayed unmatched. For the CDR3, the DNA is TGCAGTGCTAGAGATTGGGGCAGGGGGAATTCACCCCTCCACTTT. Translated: CSARDWGRGNSPLHF.

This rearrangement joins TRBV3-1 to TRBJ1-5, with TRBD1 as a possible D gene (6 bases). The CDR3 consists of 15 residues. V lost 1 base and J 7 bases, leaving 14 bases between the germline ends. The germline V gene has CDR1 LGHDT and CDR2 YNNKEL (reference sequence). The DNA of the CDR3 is TGTGCCAGCAGCCAAGCCGGGACACGGATCCAGCCCCAGCATTTT. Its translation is CASSQAGTRIQPQHF.

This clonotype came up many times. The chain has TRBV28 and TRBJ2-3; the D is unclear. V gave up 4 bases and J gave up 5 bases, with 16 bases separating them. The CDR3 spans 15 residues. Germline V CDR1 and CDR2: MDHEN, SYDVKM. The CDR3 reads CASSSAREAIDTQYF. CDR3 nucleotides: TGTGCCAGCAGTTCCGCCCGCGAGGCGATAGATACGCAGTATTTT.

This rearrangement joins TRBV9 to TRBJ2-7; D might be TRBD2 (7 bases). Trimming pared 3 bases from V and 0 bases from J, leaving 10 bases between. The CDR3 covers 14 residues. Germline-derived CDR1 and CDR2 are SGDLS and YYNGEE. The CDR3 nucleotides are TGTGCCAGCAGCGAGGGGGGGAGCTCCTACGAGCAGTACTTC. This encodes CASSEGGSSYEQYF.

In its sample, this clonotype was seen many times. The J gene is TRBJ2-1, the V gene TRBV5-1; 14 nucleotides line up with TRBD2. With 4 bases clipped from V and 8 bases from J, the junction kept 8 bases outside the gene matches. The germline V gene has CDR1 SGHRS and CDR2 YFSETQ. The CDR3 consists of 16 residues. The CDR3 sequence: CASSAVTSGRAYEQFF. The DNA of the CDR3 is TGCGCCAGCAGCGCCGTGACTAGCGGGAGGGCCTATGAGCAGTTCTTC.

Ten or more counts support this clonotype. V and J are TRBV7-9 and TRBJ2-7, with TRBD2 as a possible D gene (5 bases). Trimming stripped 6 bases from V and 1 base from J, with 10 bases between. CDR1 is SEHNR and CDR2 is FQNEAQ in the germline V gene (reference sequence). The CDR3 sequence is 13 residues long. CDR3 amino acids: CASSLSGSYEQYF. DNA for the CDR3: TGTGCCAGCAGTTTGAGCGGTTCCTACGAGCAGTACTTC.

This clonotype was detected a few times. The CDR3 loop reads CASSLDRSGANVLTF. The DNA of the CDR3 is TGTGCCAGCAGCCTGGACCGCTCTGGGGCCAACGTCCTGACTTTC. This chain joins TRBV12-3 or TRBV12-4 and TRBJ2-6; D remains ambiguous. V was shortened by 6 bases and J by 0 bases, with 9 bases between the two germline ends. CDR3 size: 15 residues.

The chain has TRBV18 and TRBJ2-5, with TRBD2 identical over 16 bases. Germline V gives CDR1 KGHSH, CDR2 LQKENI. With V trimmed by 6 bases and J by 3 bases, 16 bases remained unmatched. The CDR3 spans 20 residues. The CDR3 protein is CASSSPLTGTSGRVKETQYF. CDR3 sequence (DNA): TGTGCCAGCTCTTCGCCACTCACCGGGACTAGCGGGAGGGTCAAAGAGACCCAGTACTTC.

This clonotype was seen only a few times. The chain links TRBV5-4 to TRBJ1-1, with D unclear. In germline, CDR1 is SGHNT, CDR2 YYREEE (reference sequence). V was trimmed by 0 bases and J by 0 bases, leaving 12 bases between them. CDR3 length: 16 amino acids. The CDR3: CASSLDPDSMNTEAFF. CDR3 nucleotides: TGTGCCAGCAGCTTGGATCCCGATAGCATGAACACTGAAGCTTTCTTT.

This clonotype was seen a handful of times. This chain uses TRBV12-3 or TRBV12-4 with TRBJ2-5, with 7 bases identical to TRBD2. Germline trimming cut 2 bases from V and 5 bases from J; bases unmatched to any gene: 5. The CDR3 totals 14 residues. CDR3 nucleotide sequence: TGTGCCAGCAGTTTAAGGAGGCGGGAGGAGACCCAGTACTTC. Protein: CASSLRRREETQYF.

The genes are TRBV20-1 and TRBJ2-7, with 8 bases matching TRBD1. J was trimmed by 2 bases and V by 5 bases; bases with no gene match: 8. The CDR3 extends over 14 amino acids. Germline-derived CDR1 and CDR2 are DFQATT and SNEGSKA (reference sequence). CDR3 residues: CSAATGTGAYEQYF. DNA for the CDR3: TGCAGTGCTGCGACCGGGACAGGCGCCTACGAGCAGTACTTC.

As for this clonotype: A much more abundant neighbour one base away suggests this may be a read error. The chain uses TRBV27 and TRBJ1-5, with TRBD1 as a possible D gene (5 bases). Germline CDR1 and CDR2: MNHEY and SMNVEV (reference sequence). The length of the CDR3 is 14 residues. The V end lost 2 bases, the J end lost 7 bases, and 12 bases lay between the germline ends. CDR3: CASSLRGNKQPQHF. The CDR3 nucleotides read TGTGCCAGCAGTTTAAGGGGAAATAAACAGCCCCAGCATTTT.

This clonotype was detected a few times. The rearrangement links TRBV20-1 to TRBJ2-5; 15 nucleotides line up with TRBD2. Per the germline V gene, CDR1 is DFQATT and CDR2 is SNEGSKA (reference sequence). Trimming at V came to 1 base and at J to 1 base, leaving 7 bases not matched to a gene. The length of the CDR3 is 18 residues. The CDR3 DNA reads TGCAGTGCTAGAGGTCGTGGACTAGCGGGAGGGCCCCAAGAGACCCAGTACTTC. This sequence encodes CSARGRGLAGGPQETQYF.

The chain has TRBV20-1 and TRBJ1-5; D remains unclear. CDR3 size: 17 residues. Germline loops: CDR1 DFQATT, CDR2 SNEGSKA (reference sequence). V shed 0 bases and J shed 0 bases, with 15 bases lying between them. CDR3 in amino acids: CSAREEMGIYSNQPQHF. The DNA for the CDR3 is TGCAGTGCTAGAGAGGAGATGGGAATTTATAGCAATCAGCCCCAGCATTTT.

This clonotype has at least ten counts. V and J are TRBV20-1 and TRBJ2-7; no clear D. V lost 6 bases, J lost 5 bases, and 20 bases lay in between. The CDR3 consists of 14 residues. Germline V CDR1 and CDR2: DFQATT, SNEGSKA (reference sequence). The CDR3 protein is CSARVLPPRDEQYF. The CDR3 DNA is TGCAGTGCCCGGGTTTTGCCACCCCGAGACGAGCAGTACTTC.

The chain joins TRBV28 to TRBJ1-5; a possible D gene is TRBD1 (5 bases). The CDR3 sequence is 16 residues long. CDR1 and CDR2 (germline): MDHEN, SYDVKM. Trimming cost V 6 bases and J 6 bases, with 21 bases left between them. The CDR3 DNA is TGTGCCAGCAGCCACCGTAGCGGGGCCCGAGGTCAGCCCCAGCATTTT. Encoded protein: CASSHRSGARGQPQHF.

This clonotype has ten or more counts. Here the CDR3 reads CSASGLAGTSYEQYF. The CDR3 DNA is TGCAGTGCTTCAGGACTAGCGGGAACTTCCTACGAGCAGTACTTC. The chain joins TRBV20-1 to TRBJ2-7; 12 bases map to TRBD2. The V segment lost 5 bases and the J segment 1 base; nucleotides outside the gene matches: 6. From germline, CDR1 is DFQATT and CDR2 SNEGSKA (reference sequence). CDR3 size: 15 residues.

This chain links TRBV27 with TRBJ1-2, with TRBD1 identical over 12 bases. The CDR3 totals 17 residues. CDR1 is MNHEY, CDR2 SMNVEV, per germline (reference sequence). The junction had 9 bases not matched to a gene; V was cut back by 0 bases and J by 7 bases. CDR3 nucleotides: TGTGCCAGCAGTTTATCTGGACGGGACAGGGGGCGATTTGGCTACACCTTC. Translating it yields CASSLSGRDRGRFGYTF.

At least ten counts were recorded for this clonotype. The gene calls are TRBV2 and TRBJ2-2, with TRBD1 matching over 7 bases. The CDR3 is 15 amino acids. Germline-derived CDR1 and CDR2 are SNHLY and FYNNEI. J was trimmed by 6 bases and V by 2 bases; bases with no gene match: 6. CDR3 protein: CASSERGGAAGELFF. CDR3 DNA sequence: TGTGCCAGCAGTGAAAGAGGGGGCGCGGCCGGGGAGCTGTTTTTT.

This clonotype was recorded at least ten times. The CDR3 spells CSASRGDSNQPQHF. CDR3 bases: TGCAGTGCTAGCAGGGGAGATAGCAATCAGCCCCAGCATTTT. V and J are TRBV20-1 and TRBJ1-5, with D possibly matching TRBD1 (6 bases). The CDR3 spans 14 residues. Trimming cost V 3 bases and J 0 bases, with 9 bases left between them. Germline CDR1 and CDR2: DFQATT and SNEGSKA (reference sequence).

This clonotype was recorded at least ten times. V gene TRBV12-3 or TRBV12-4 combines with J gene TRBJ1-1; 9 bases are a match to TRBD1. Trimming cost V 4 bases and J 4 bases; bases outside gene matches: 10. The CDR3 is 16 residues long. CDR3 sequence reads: CASSYGQGRAGTEAFF. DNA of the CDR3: TGTGCCAGCAGTTATGGACAGGGGAGGGCTGGCACTGAAGCTTTCTTT.

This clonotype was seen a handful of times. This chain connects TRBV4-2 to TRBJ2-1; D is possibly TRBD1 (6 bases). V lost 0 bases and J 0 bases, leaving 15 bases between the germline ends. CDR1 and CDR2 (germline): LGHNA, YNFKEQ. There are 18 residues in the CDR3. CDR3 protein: CASSQDRGSTSSYNEQFF. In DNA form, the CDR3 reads TGTGCCAGCAGCCAAGATAGGGGGAGCACAAGCTCCTACAATGAGCAGTTCTTC.

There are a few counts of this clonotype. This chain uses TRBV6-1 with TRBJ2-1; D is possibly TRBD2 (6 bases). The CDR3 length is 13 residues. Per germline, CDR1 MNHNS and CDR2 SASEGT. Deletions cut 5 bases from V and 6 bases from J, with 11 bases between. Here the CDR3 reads CASSPGLLNEQFF. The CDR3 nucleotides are TGTGCCAGCAGTCCGGGACTCCTCAATGAGCAGTTCTTC.